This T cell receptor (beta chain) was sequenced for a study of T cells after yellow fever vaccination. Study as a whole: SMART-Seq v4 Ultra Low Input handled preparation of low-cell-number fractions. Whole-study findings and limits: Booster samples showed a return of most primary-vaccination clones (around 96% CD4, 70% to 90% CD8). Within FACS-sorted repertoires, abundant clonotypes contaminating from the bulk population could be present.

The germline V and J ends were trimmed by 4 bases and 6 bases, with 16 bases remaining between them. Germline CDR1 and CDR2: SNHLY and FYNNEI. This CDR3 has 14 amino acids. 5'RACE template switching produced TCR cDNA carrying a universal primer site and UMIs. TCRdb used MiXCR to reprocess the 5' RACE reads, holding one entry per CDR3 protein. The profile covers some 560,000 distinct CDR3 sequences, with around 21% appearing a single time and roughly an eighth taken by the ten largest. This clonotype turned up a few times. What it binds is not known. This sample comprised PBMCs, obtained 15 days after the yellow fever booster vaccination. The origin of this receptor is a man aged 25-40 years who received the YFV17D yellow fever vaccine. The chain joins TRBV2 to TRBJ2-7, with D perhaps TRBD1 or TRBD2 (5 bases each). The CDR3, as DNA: TGTGCCAGCAGTGGAGGGGCTCGCCCGGGCGAGCAGTACTTC. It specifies CASSGGARPGEQYF.